This T cell receptor beta chain was captured by sequencing in a study of T cell responses to AZD1222 COVID-19 vaccine. Study outcomes and limitations: Clonal diversity was possibly underestimated, and the donors were mostly white British, with more females.

Details on this clone: The target antigen is unknown.

Measured with immunoSEQ multiplex PCR; TCRdb has only the in-frame clones, and not every one. The table lists 120,000 to 150,000 clones, roughly 90% of them singletons. The CDR3 covers 12 residues. The V and J ends lost 0 bases and 12 bases respectively, with 10 bases between them. Per the germline V gene, CDR1 is ENHRY and CDR2 is SYGVKD. This chain uses TRBV10-3 with TRBJ2-3; unclear D gene. This clonotype originated in an adult who received the AZD1222 COVID-19 vaccine. This specimen was peripheral blood, taken 28 days after the second AZD1222 dose. CDR3 DNA sequence: TGTGCCATCAGTGAGTCAGGGCTAGAACAGTATTTT. It codes for CAISESGLEQYF.